Below, 23 T cell receptor beta chains from the same sample are listed, as sequenced in a study. TCRdb fed the 5' RACE reads into MiXCR, producing one record per CDR3 protein. This sample has 60,000 to 65,000 distinct CDR3 sequences, with 20% to 25% found just once. What was sequenced was memory CD4+ T cells sorted from a lymph node. Subset of the sample: memory CD4+ T cells, CD4+CD45RO+CD25-. The receptors were sampled from a female donor with breast cancer.

This clonotype has at least ten counts. The chain joins TRBV4-1 to TRBJ2-7; 7 bases agree with TRBD2. Trimming took 3 bases from V and 0 from J; bases not matched to a gene: 8. The CDR3 runs to 16 residues. In germline, CDR1 is MGHRA, CDR2 YSYEKL. CDR3 DNA: TGCGCCAGCAGCCACACTCTAGCGGCAAGCTCCTACGAGCAGTACTTC. It yields the protein CASSHTLAASSYEQYF.

Worth noting for this clonotype: This may stem from a read error, because a much larger clone lies one nucleotide away. The J gene is TRBJ2-7, the V gene TRBV6-5; D remains ambiguous. V was trimmed by 8 bases and J by 0 bases, leaving 17 bases between them. The CDR3 runs 15 residues. The germline CDR1 and CDR2 sequences are MNHEY and SVGAGI. CDR3 residues: CASFLCRLTSYEQYF. The CDR3 DNA follows: TGTGCCAGCTTTCTCTGTCGACTCACCTCCTACGAGCAGTACTTC.

In the case of this clonotype: Germline and junction disagree at one end, which may indicate a read error. The chain is built from TRBV7-7 and TRBJ2-7; 8 bases match TRBD1. Germline lookup yields CDR1 SSHAT and CDR2 FNYEAQ (reference sequence). This CDR3 has 17 residues. CDR3 sequence: CASSLDQRGDRGDEQYF. As DNA, the CDR3 is TGTGCTAGCAGCTTGGACCAACGTGGAGACAGGGGCGATGAGCAGTACTTC.

With regard to this clonotype: A read error is possible here, since a much larger clone lies one base away. The chain carries TRBV20-1 and TRBJ1-2; 8 bases line up with TRBD1. The CDR3 has 13 residues. Germline loops: CDR1 DFQATT, CDR2 SNEGSKA (reference sequence). The chain's CDR3 is CSAPDRGNYGYAF. The CDR3 DNA is TGCAGTGCTCCTGACAGGGGTAACTATGGCTACGCCTTC.

On this clonotype itself: The CDR3 end shows no conserved phenylalanine or tryptophan, and so a read error is likely. The CDR3 sequence: CASSARRDSAFNEQFS. The DNA for the CDR3 is TGTGCCAGCAGCGCACGCCGGGACAGCGCCTTCAATGAGCAGTTCTCC. V is TRBV7-3 and J is TRBJ2-1, with 7 bases that match TRBD1. Germline CDR1 and CDR2: SGHTA and FQGTGA. V dropped 5 bases and J dropped 6; count of bases not matched to a gene: 13. This CDR3 region has 16 residues.

This clonotype was observed a handful of times. This chain connects TRBV5-1 to TRBJ2-1; 10 nucleotides agree with TRBD1. Germline CDR1 is SGHRS and CDR2 is YFSETQ. CDR3 size: 15 residues. V was clipped by 4 bases and J by 8 bases; unmatched bases: 9. CDR3 loop: CASSPTGTGVDEQFF. CDR3 nucleotides: TGCGCCAGCAGCCCGACCGGGACAGGGGTGGATGAGCAGTTCTTC.

V usage is TRBV5-1 and J usage is TRBJ2-1; D tentatively fits TRBD1 or TRBD2 (5 bases each). The ends were cut back, 9 bases at V and 10 bases at J, with 23 bases in the middle. The CDR3 loop spans 14 amino acids. Germline CDR1 and CDR2: SGHRS and YFSETQ. The CDR3 reads CATSIGTAGLEQFF. In DNA form, the CDR3 reads TGCGCCACCTCCATCGGGACGGCGGGTCTAGAGCAGTTCTTC.

About this clonotype itself: A read error is possible here, since a much larger clone lies one base away. No conserved phenylalanine or tryptophan is present at the end of the CDR3, so a read error is the likely explanation. The chain links TRBV20-1 to TRBJ2-1; TRBD2 aligns across 7 bases. This CDR3 contains 14 residues. Germline-derived CDR1 and CDR2 are DFQATT and SNEGSKA (reference sequence). After removal of 0 bases from V and 6 bases from J, the junction contained 5 bases not matched to a gene. This CDR3 reads CSARDRRGSNEQFL. The CDR3 DNA follows: TGCAGTGCTAGAGATCGACGCGGGAGCAATGAGCAGTTCCTC.

In this sample, this clonotype turned up many times. The chain is built from TRBV5-1 and TRBJ1-2, with D perhaps matching TRBD1 (5 bases). Deletions cut 1 base from V and 8 bases from J, with 15 bases between. The CDR3 is 14 amino acids. CDR1 and CDR2 from the germline V gene are SGHRS and YFSETQ. The CDR3 nucleotides are TGCGCCAGCAGCTTGTCCAACCTGGAGGGGGGCTACACCTTC. Translating gives CASSLSNLEGGYTF. Complete variable domain (other parts from reference TRBV5-1 and TRBJ1-2): KAGVTQTPRYLIKTRGQQVTLSCSPISGHRSVSWYQQTPGQGLQFLFEYFSETQRNKGNFPGRFSGRQFSNSRSEMNVSTLELGDSALYLCASSLSNLEGGYTFGSGTRLTVV.

The chain links TRBV28 to TRBJ2-2; 9 nucleotides line up with TRBD1. V gave up 5 bases and J gave up 3 bases; unmatched junction bases: 1. The CDR3 is 14 amino acids. The V gene's germline CDR1 is MDHEN and CDR2 SYDVKM. The CDR3 is CASSRDRDTGELFF. In DNA, the CDR3 is TGTGCCAGCAGTCGGGACAGGGACACCGGGGAGCTGTTTTTT. The full variable domain, with the rest looked up from reference TRBV28 and TRBJ2-2, is DVKVTQSSRYLVKRTGEKVFLECVQDMDHENMFWYRQDPGLGLRLIYFSYDVKMKEKGDIPEGYSVSREKKERFSLILESASTNQTSMYLCASSRDRDTGELFFGEGSRLTVL.

This clonotype was found once. The chain recombines TRBV10-3 with TRBJ2-1; 10 positions match TRBD2. The CDR3 extends over 14 amino acids. Germline V gene sequence: CDR1 ENHRY, CDR2 SYGVKD. V trimming: 4 bases; J trimming: 9 bases; junction bases outside the gene matches: 6. CDR3 in amino acids: CAISGSGRAVEQFF. The DNA for the CDR3 is TGTGCCATCAGTGGCAGCGGGAGGGCCGTTGAGCAGTTCTTC.

This clonotype has at least ten counts. The V gene is TRBV9, the J gene TRBJ2-7; a possible D gene is TRBD2 (5 bases). CDR1 is SGDLS and CDR2 is YYNGEE in the germline V gene. The CDR3 loop spans 14 amino acids. V lost 3 bases and J 4 bases, leaving 14 bases between the germline ends. CDR3 region: CASSAGVIDYEQYF. The DNA for the CDR3 is TGTGCCAGCAGCGCCGGGGTAATCGATTACGAGCAGTACTTC. The full variable domain, its missing parts supplied by reference TRBV9 and TRBJ2-7, is DSGVTQTPKHLITATGQRVTLRCSPRSGDLSVYWYQQSLDQGLQFLIQYYNGEERAKGNILERFSAQQFPDLHSELNLSSLELGDSALYFCASSAGVIDYEQYFGPGTRLTVT.

Within the sample, this clonotype is medium-sized. The chain recombines TRBV7-9 with TRBJ2-7; D is unresolved. The V and J ends lost 6 bases and 0 bases respectively, with 12 bases between them. In germline, CDR1 is SEHNR, CDR2 FQNEAQ (reference sequence). The CDR3 extends over 14 amino acids. CDR3 amino acids: CASRVSFSSYEQYF. In DNA, the CDR3 is TGTGCCAGCAGGGTTAGTTTCAGCTCCTACGAGCAGTACTTC.

This clonotype was observed at least ten times. The chain combines TRBV20-1 with TRBJ2-5; no firm D call. V lost 2 bases and J 5 bases, leaving 6 bases between the germline ends. This CDR3 comprises 11 residues. Germline lookup yields CDR1 DFQATT and CDR2 SNEGSKA (reference sequence). The CDR3 is CSARQVETQYF. CDR3 bases: TGCAGTGCTAGACAGGTCGAGACCCAGTACTTC.

This sequence joins TRBV7-2 and TRBJ1-1, with D hard to call. Trimming stripped 3 bases from V and 11 bases from J, with 13 bases between. CDR3 size: 12 residues. CDR1 is SGHTA, CDR2 FQGNSA, per germline. In DNA, the CDR3 is TGTGCCAGCAGCTTTGTAAGGACTTTGGCTTTCTTT. Its protein is CASSFVRTLAFF.

The chain uses TRBV6-1 and TRBJ2-7; D remains unclear. Germline CDR1 reads MNHNS; CDR2 reads SASEGT. V was trimmed by 2 bases and J by 1 base, leaving 9 bases between them. The CDR3 length is 14 residues. The chain's CDR3 is CASSESHGSYEQYF. The CDR3 region has the DNA TGTGCCAGCAGTGAATCCCACGGGTCCTACGAGCAGTACTTC.

The sample holds a few counts of this clonotype. The rearrangement links TRBV29-1 to TRBJ2-1; 11 positions agree with TRBD2. CDR3 length equals 14 residues. Germline V gives CDR1 SQVTM, CDR2 ANQGSEA. V was clipped by 4 bases and J by 8 bases; unmatched bases: 7. The CDR3 region has the DNA TGCAGCGTTGTCACACTAGCGGGAGACTATGAGCAGTTCTTC. It is translated as CSVVTLAGDYEQFF.

This rearrangement joins TRBV6-2 or TRBV6-3 to TRBJ2-1; D may be TRBD1 or TRBD2 (6 bases each). Trimming cost V 8 bases and J 10 bases, with 15 bases left between them. The CDR3 is made up of 12 amino acids. Germline values: CDR1 MNHEY, CDR2 SVGEGT. CDR3 nucleotide sequence: TGTGCCAGCCGACGACAGGCGGGGGAGCAGTTCTTC. It specifies CASRRQAGEQFF.

This clonotype was found many times. This chain connects TRBV5-1 to TRBJ2-5; no clear D gene. From germline, CDR1 is SGHRS and CDR2 YFSETQ. This CDR3 is built from 15 residues. V shed 0 bases and J shed 1 base, with 10 bases lying between them. CDR3 sequence: CASSLADFTQETQYF. CDR3 in DNA: TGCGCCAGCAGCTTGGCAGACTTCACCCAAGAGACCCAGTACTTC. The complete variable domain, with remaining parts taken from reference TRBV5-1 and TRBJ2-5, reads KAGVTQTPRYLIKTRGQQVTLSCSPISGHRSVSWYQQTPGQGLQFLFEYFSETQRNKGNFPGRFSGRQFSNSRSEMNVSTLELGDSALYLCASSLADFTQETQYFGPGTRLLVL.

This clonotype was seen a few times. The rearrangement uses TRBV20-1 and TRBJ1-3; D remains unclear. Germline CDR1 DFQATT, CDR2 SNEGSKA (reference sequence). V lost 6 bases and J 1 base, leaving 10 bases between the germline ends. This CDR3 has 13 residues. The CDR3 here is CSALSNSGNTIYF. The CDR3 DNA follows: TGCAGTGCGCTGTCGAATTCTGGAAACACCATATATTTT.

The CDR3 spells CASSTGLAQNEQFF. The CDR3 nucleotides read TGTGCCAGCAGCACCGGACTAGCTCAGAATGAGCAGTTCTTC. V and J are TRBV9 and TRBJ2-1; 8 bases are shared with TRBD2. This CDR3 comprises 14 residues. V lost 4 bases, J lost 7 bases, and 7 bases stayed unmatched. Germline V lookup: CDR1 SGDLS, CDR2 YYNGEE. Full variable domain (outside the CDR3, taken from reference TRBV9 and TRBJ2-1): DSGVTQTPKHLITATGQRVTLRCSPRSGDLSVYWYQQSLDQGLQFLIQYYNGEERAKGNILERFSAQQFPDLHSELNLSSLELGDSALYFCASSTGLAQNEQFFGPGTRLTVL.

This clonotype appeared many times. This chain uses TRBV6-5 with TRBJ1-2; TRBD1 matches 7 bases. V shed 8 bases, J shed 6 bases, and the junction held 12 bases outside the gene matches. The germline V gene encodes CDR1 MNHEY and CDR2 SVGAGI. This CDR3 comprises 14 residues. Here the CDR3 DNA reads TGTGCCAGCTGTCAGACAGGGAGGGCCCATGGCTACACCTTC. Residues: CASCQTGRAHGYTF.

The CDR3 region is CASDLVTGKNARSQETQYF. As DNA, the CDR3 is TGTGCTAGTGACCTCGTGACCGGGAAAAACGCTCGAAGCCAAGAGACCCAGTACTTC. The rearrangement joins TRBV12-5 to TRBJ2-5; D may be TRBD2 (5 bases). The CDR3 covers 19 residues. V dropped 7 bases and J dropped 1 base, with 28 bases sitting between them. CDR1 is LGHNT, CDR2 FRNRAP, per germline.